Shown below are 21 T cell receptor beta chains from a single sample sequenced in a study of blood T cell repertoires in COVID-19. Profiled with immunoSEQ multiplex PCR; TCRdb holds only in-frame clones, not every one. Here the sample spans around 190,000 clones, approximately 88% being singletons. The sequencing sample was made of PBMCs or T cells enriched from blood (not recorded which). These TCRs come from a woman aged 18-30 years who had recovered from COVID-19.

The chain joins TRBV12-3 or TRBV12-4 to TRBJ2-3, with D possibly being TRBD2 (6 bases). The CDR3 has 13 residues. V was cut by 7 bases and J by 12 bases, with 20 bases left in between. CDR3: CASIGSLAPFQYF. CDR3 DNA sequence: TGTGCCAGCATCGGTTCACTAGCACCCTTTCAGTATTTT.

The V gene is TRBV7-9, the J gene TRBJ2-3; 15 nucleotides match TRBD2. Per the germline V gene, CDR1 is SEHNR and CDR2 is FQNEAQ (reference sequence). V was clipped by 1 base and J by 0 bases; unmatched bases: 5. This CDR3 is 19 amino acids long. The DNA for the CDR3 is TGTGCCAGCAGCTTAGGGACTAGCGGGGGGGTGTCTAGCACAGATACGCAGTATTTT. Translated, it gives CASSLGTSGGVSSTDTQYF.

The V gene is TRBV29-1, the J gene TRBJ2-5; possible D gene TRBD1, 6 bases. Germline lookup yields CDR1 SQVTM and CDR2 ANQGSEA. Trimming cost V 4 bases and J 5 bases, with 17 bases left between them. This CDR3 is 14 amino acids long. CDR3 nucleotides: TGCAGCGTTGTAGGGGGAACGTCCGCCGAGACCCAGTACTTC. As protein: CSVVGGTSAETQYF.

The chain combines TRBV12-3 or TRBV12-4 with TRBJ1-5, with D hard to call. The CDR3 runs 13 residues. Trimming removed 0 bases from V and 7 bases from J, with 7 bases in between. The CDR3 DNA sequence: TGTGCCAGCAGTTTAGCGGGAGGCCAGCCCCAGCATTTT. Protein: CASSLAGGQPQHF.

This chain uses TRBV29-1 with TRBJ2-2; D remains unclear. The CDR3 has 11 residues. Germline loops: CDR1 SQVTM, CDR2 ANQGSEA. Trimming took 4 bases from V and 4 from J, leaving 4 bases between them. The CDR3 DNA follows: TGCAGCGTTGGAGTCACCGGGGAGCTGTTTTTT. This codes for CSVGVTGELFF.

J is TRBJ1-2 and V is TRBV28; TRBD1 agrees at 7 bases. CDR3 size: 14 residues. J lost 8 bases, V lost 6 bases, and 12 bases had no gene match. Germline CDR1 and CDR2: MDHEN and SYDVKM. Here the CDR3 DNA reads TGTGCCAGCAGCCTTGACAGGGAATTAGAAGGCTACACCTTC. This gives the protein CASSLDRELEGYTF.

There are a few counts of this clone. This chain joins TRBV7-2 and TRBJ1-2; D may be TRBD1 (6 bases). Germline CDR1 reads SGHTA; CDR2 reads FQGNSA. The CDR3 has 17 amino acids. V was clipped by 1 base and J by 6 bases, with 21 bases between them. CDR3 sequence: CASSLDSGGRGYDGYTF. In DNA, the CDR3 is TGTGCCAGCAGCTTAGATTCTGGTGGCAGGGGATACGATGGCTACACCTTC.

This clone was counted only a few times. The chain is built from TRBV6-1 and TRBJ2-2; 7 nucleotides match TRBD2. With V trimmed by 1 base and J by 4 bases, 12 bases remained unmatched. The CDR3 is made up of 18 amino acids. The germline V gene encodes CDR1 MNHNS and CDR2 SASEGT. CDR3 nucleotides: TGTGCCAGCAGTGAAGTTCCCCAGAGAAGCGGGACCACCGGGGAGCTGTTTTTT. This encodes CASSEVPQRSGTTGELFF.

The V gene is TRBV6-6, the J gene TRBJ2-7; 9 bases agree with TRBD1. Germline V gives CDR1 MNHNY, CDR2 SVGAGI (reference sequence). The CDR3 runs 16 residues. V lost 5 bases and J lost 4; bases outside the gene matches: 12. CDR3 coding DNA: TGTGCCAGCAGTAACCCAGCGGACAGGGGAACATACGAGCAGTACTTC. Protein product: CASSNPADRGTYEQYF.

This chain joins TRBV28 and TRBJ1-1, with 10 bases aligning to TRBD1. The germline gives CDR1 MDHEN, CDR2 SYDVKM. V was pared by 8 bases and J by 7 bases, with 10 bases of the junction left unmatched. The CDR3 has 14 amino acids. The CDR3 protein is CASGSPGDRGEAFF. The CDR3 nucleotides are TGTGCCAGCGGATCCCCGGGGGACAGGGGTGAAGCTTTCTTT.

This chain links TRBV5-1 with TRBJ2-7, with a tentative D call TRBD2 (5 bases). From germline, CDR1 is SGHRS and CDR2 YFSETQ. Trimming removed 0 bases from V and 6 bases from J, with 13 bases in between. The CDR3 has 14 amino acids. The CDR3 loop is CASSLEVAIGEQYF. DNA for the CDR3: TGCGCCAGCAGCTTGGAAGTAGCGATAGGCGAGCAGTACTTC.

This chain uses TRBV27 with TRBJ2-1; D remains ambiguous. CDR3 length: 15 residues. Germline CDR1 is MNHEY and CDR2 is SMNVEV (reference sequence). Trimming took 3 bases from V and 7 from J, leaving 16 bases between them. In DNA form, the CDR3 reads TGTGCCAGCAGTTTTATTGAGCGCCGCATAAATGAGCAGTTCTTC. Protein sequence: CASSFIERRINEQFF.

The chain carries TRBV19 and TRBJ2-7; perhaps TRBD2 as D (6 bases). Germline CDR1 and CDR2: LNHDA and SQIVND (reference sequence). V was clipped by 5 bases and J by 2 bases, with 10 bases between them. The CDR3 has 13 residues. The CDR3 DNA sequence: TGTGCCAGTAGTGCCGGGGGACCCTACGAGCAGTACTTC. Encoded protein: CASSAGGPYEQYF.

This clone has a single count. V and J are TRBV11-3 and TRBJ1-5; D unclear. CDR1 SGHNT and CDR2 YENEEA come from the germline V gene. The CDR3 consists of 14 residues. Trimming left V 3 bases short and J 1 base short, with 7 bases between. CDR3 DNA sequence: TGTGCCAGCAGCTTCTCACAGAGCAATCAGCCCCAGCATTTT. Translated, it gives CASSFSQSNQPQHF.

The gene calls are TRBV19 and TRBJ2-1; TRBD1 is a possible D gene (5 bases). Germline CDR1 reads LNHDA; CDR2 reads SQIVND (reference sequence). V lost 5 bases and J 5 bases, leaving 22 bases between the germline ends. CDR3 length equals 17 residues. Here the CDR3 reads CASSPRLTGRPNNEQFF. The DNA for the CDR3 is TGTGCCAGTAGTCCCCGTCTAACAGGACGCCCAAACAATGAGCAGTTCTTC.

This chain links TRBV19 with TRBJ1-2; 7 nucleotides line up with TRBD1. CDR3 size: 13 residues. V dropped 6 bases and J dropped 5; count of bases not matched to a gene: 6. Germline V CDR1 and CDR2: LNHDA, SQIVND (reference sequence). CDR3 DNA sequence: TGTGCCAGTAGACCCGGACAGGCATATGGCTACACCTTC. Amino acids: CASRPGQAYGYTF.

The chain couples TRBV2 to TRBJ1-5, with D unclear. V was clipped by 4 bases and J by 3 bases, with 7 bases between them. CDR3 size: 13 residues. Germline V gene lookup returns CDR1 SNHLY and CDR2 FYNNEI. The CDR3 bases are TGTGCCAGCAGTGCGAGAAACAATCAGCCCCAGCATTTT. This translates into CASSARNNQPQHF.

A word on this clone: The same CDR3 also results from other DNA sequences found in this sample. The rearrangement joins TRBV12-3 or TRBV12-4 to TRBJ2-7, with D perhaps TRBD2 (6 bases). The CDR3 extends over 12 amino acids. V was trimmed by 8 bases and J by 4 bases, leaving 12 bases between them. The CDR3 DNA follows: TGTGCCAGCCGGGACTCATATTACGAGCAGTACTTC. Translation: CASRDSYYEQYF.

The V call is TRBV30, the J call TRBJ1-5, with D uncertain. Germline CDR1 reads GTSNPN; CDR2 reads SVGIG (reference sequence). The CDR3 is made up of 13 amino acids. Trimming shortened V by 5 bases and J by 6 bases, and 14 bases separated the two germline ends. The CDR3 sequence is CAWEAAGGQPQHF. The CDR3 DNA follows: TGTGCCTGGGAAGCGGCGGGCGGTCAGCCCCAGCATTTT.

This CDR3 reads CASSTTEGGAFF. The CDR3 bases are TGTGCCAGTAGTACCACGGAGGGTGGAGCTTTCTTT. The genes are TRBV19 and TRBJ1-1; D not certain. This CDR3 has 12 amino acids. Germline values: CDR1 LNHDA, CDR2 SQIVND (reference sequence). V lost 4 bases, J lost 10 bases, and 13 bases lay in between.

This chain links TRBV6-5 with TRBJ2-7; D is perhaps TRBD1 (5 bases). The CDR3 covers 13 residues. The germline V gene encodes CDR1 MNHEY and CDR2 SVGAGI. V was clipped by 6 bases and J by 2 bases, with 11 bases between them. This chain's CDR3 is CASSPTVTYEQYF. The CDR3 DNA is TGTGCCAGCAGCCCGACAGTTACCTACGAGCAGTACTTC.